The clone carrying this T cell receptor (beta chain) has just a few counts. Its antigen is not known. The source of the sample is a study of cytomegalovirus exposure and HLA in healthy donors. General observations from the study: Other equally common chains were less clonally expanded than HLA-associated TCR beta chains, a later analysis showed.

Trimming stripped 0 bases from V and 8 bases from J, with 11 bases between. The CDR3 is made up of 14 amino acids. Germline CDR1 is SGHKS and CDR2 is YYEKEE (reference sequence). With 60 Vbeta and 13 Jbeta primers, the PCR was carried out. Generated by immunoSEQ multiplex PCR, the TCRdb table keeps only in-frame clones and is missing some. The table shows 75,000 to 80,000 clones, with roughly 80% occurring only once. The rearrangement uses TRBV5-5 and TRBJ1-4; possible D gene TRBD1, 5 bases. The origin of this receptor is a male donor in good health and CMV-seronegative. Sequencing used PBMCs. CDR3 loop: CASSLDLGGEKLFF. CDR3 DNA sequence: TGTGCCAGCAGCTTGGACCTCGGGGGAGAAAAACTGTTTTTT.